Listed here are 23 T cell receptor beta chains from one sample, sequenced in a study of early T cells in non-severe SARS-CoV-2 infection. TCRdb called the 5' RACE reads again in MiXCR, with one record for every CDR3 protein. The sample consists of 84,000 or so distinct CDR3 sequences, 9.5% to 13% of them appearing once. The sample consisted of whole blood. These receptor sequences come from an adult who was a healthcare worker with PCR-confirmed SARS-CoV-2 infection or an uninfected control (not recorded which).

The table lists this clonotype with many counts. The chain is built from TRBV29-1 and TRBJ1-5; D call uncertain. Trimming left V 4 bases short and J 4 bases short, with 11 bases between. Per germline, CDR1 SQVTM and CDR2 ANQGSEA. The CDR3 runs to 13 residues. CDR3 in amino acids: CSVAPGLNQPQHF. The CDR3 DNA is TGCAGCGTTGCCCCGGGATTAAATCAGCCCCAGCATTTT.

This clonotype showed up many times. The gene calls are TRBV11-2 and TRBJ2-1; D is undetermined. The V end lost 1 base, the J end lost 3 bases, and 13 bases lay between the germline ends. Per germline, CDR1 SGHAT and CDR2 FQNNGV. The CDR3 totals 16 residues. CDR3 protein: CASSLVVAGGYNEQFF. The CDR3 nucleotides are TGTGCCAGCAGCTTAGTGGTCGCCGGCGGCTACAATGAGCAGTTCTTC.

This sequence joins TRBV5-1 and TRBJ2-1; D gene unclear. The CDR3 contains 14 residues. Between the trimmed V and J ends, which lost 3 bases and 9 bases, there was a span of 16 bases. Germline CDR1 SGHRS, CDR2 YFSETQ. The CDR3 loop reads CASSSTSLDTEQFF. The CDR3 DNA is TGCGCCAGCAGCTCCACCTCCCTTGACACTGAGCAGTTCTTC.

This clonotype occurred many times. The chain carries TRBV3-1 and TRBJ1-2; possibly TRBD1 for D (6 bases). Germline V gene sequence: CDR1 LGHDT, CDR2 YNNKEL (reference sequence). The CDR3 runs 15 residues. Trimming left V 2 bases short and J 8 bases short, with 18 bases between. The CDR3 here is CASSQSGQGKKGYTF. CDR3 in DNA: TGTGCCAGCAGCCAAAGCGGTCAGGGGAAGAAGGGCTACACCTTC.

CDR3 region: CASSLEISSYEQYF. CDR3 bases: TGTGCCAGCAGCTTGGAAATTAGCTCCTACGAGCAGTACTTC. V is TRBV5-4 and J is TRBJ2-7; D unresolved. There are 14 residues in the CDR3. Trimming cost V 0 bases and J 0 bases, with 7 bases left between them. Germline CDR1 is SGHNT and CDR2 is YYREEE (reference sequence).

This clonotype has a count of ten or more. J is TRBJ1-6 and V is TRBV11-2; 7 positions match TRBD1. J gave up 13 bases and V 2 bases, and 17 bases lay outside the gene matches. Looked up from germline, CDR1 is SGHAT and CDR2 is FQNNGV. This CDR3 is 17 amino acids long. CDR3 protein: CASSLIRTGPWGGPLHF. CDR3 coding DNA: TGTGCCAGCAGCTTAATCCGGACAGGCCCTTGGGGTGGGCCCCTCCACTTT.

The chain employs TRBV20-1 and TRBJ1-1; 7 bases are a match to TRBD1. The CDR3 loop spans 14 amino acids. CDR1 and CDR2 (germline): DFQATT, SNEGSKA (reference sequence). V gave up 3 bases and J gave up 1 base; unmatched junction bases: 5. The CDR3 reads CSASEGAQNTEAFF. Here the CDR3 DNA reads TGCAGTGCTAGTGAGGGGGCCCAGAACACTGAAGCTTTCTTT.

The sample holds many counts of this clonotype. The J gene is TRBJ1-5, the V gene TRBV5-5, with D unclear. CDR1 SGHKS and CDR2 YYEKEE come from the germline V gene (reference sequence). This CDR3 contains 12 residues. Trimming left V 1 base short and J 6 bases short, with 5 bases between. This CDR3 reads CASSLSGQPQHF. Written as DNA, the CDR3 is TGTGCCAGCAGCTTGTCGGGTCAGCCCCAGCATTTT.

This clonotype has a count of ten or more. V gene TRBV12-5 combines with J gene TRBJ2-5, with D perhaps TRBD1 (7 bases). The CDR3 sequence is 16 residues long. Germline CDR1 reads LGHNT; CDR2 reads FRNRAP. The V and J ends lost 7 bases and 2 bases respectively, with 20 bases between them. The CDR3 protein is CASEPNRGGGQETQYF. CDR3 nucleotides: TGTGCTAGTGAGCCCAACAGGGGAGGAGGACAAGAGACCCAGTACTTC.

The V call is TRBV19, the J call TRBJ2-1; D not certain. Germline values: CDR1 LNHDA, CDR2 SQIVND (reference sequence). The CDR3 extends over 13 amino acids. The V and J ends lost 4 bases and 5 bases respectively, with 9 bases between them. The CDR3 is CASSSGRHNEQFF. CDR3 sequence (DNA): TGTGCCAGTAGTAGCGGACGTCACAATGAGCAGTTCTTC.

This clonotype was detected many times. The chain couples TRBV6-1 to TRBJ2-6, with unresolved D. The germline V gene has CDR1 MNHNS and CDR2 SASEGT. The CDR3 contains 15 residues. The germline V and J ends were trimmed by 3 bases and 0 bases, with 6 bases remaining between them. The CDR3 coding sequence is TGTGCCAGCAGTGACGGTAGCTCTGGGGCCAACGTCCTGACTTTC. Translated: CASSDGSSGANVLTF.

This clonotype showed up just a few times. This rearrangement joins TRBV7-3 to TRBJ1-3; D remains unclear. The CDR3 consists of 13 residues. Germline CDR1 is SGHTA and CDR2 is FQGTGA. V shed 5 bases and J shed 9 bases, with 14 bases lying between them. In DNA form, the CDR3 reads TGTGCCAGCAGCCCCCGAGCCTGGGGCACCATATATTTT. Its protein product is CASSPRAWGTIYF.

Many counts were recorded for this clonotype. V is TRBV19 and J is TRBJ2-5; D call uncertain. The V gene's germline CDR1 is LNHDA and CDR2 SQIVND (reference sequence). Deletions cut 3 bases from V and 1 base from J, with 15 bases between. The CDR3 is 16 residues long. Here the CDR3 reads CASSIFGDASQETQYF. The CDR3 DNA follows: TGTGCCAGTAGTATCTTTGGGGATGCGTCCCAAGAGACCCAGTACTTC. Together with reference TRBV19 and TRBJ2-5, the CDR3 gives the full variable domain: DGGITQSPKYLFRKEGQNVTLSCEQNLNHDAMYWYRQDPGQGLRLIYYSQIVNDFQKGDIAEGYSVSREKKESFPLTVTSAQKNPTAFYLCASSIFGDASQETQYFGPGTRLLVL.

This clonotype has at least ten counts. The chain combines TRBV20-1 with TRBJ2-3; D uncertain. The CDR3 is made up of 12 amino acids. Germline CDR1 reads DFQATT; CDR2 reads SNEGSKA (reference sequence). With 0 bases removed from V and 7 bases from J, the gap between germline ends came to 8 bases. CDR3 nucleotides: TGCAGTGCTAGAGATAAAGGATATACGCAGTATTTT. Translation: CSARDKGYTQYF.

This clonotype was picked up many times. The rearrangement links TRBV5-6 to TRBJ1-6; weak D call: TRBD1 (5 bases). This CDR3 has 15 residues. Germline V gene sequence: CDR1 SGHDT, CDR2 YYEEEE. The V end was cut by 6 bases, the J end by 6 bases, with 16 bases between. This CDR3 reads CASTVGGLSNSPLHF. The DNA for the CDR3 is TGTGCCAGCACCGTTGGGGGATTAAGTAATTCACCCCTCCACTTT.

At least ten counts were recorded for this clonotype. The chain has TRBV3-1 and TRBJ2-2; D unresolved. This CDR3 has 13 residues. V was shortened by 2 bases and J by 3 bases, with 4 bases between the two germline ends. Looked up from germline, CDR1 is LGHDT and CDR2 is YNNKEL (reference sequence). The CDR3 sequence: CASSQMYTGELFF. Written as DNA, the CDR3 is TGTGCCAGCAGCCAAATGTACACCGGGGAGCTGTTTTTT.

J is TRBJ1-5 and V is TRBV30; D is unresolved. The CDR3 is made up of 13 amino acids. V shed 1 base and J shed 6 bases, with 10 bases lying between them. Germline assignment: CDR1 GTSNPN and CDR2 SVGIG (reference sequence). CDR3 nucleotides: TGTGCCTGGAGTGCGACGGAGGGTCAGCCCCAGCATTTT. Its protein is CAWSATEGQPQHF.

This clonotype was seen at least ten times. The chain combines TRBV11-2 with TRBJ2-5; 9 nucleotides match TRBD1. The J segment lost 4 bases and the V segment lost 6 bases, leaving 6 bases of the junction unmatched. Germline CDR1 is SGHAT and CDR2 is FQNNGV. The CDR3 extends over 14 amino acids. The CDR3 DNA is TGTGCCAGCAGGACCGGGACAGGGAGAGAGACCCAGTACTTC. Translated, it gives CASRTGTGRETQYF.

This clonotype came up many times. CDR3 residues: CASSPLAGELFF. CDR3 coding DNA: TGTGCCAGCAGCCCCCTAGCCGGGGAGCTGTTTTTT. The chain couples TRBV7-2 to TRBJ2-2; D is ambiguous. This CDR3 contains 12 residues. Germline V lookup: CDR1 SGHTA, CDR2 FQGNSA. Trimming took 5 bases from V and 6 from J, leaving 7 bases between them.

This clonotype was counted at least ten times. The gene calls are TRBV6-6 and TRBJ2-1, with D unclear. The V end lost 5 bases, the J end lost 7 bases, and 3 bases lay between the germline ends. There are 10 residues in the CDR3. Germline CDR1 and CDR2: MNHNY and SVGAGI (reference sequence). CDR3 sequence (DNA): TGTGCCAGCAGTCGGAATGAGCAGTTCTTC. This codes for CASSRNEQFF.

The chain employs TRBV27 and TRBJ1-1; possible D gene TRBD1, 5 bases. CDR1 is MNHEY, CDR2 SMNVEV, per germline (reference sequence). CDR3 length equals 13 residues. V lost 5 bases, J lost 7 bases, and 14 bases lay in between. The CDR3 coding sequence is TGTGCCAGCAGTGTCTCTCCTAGGGGTGAAGCTTTCTTT. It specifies CASSVSPRGEAFF.

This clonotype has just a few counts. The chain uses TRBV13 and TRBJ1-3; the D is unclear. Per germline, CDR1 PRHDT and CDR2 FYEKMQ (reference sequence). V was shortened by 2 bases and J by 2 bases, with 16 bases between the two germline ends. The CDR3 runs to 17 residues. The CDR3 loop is CASSLFLGALPGNTIYF. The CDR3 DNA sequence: TGTGCCAGCAGCTTATTTCTAGGAGCGTTACCTGGAAACACCATATATTTT. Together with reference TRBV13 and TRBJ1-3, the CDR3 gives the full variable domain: AAGVIQSPRHLIKEKRETATLKCYPIPRHDTVYWYQQGPGQDPQFLISFYEKMQSDKGSIPDRFSAQQFSDYHSELNMSSLELGDSALYFCASSLFLGALPGNTIYFGEGSWLTVV.

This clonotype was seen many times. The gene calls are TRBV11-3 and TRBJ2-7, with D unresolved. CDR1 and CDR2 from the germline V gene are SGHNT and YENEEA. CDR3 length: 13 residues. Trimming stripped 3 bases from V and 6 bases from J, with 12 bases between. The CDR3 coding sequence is TGTGCCAGCAGCTTTGAAGGGCTTAGCGAGCAGTACTTC. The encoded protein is CASSFEGLSEQYF.